One and the same sample provided the 20 T cell receptor beta chains below, sequenced in a study of Graves' ophthalmopathy and Graves' hyperthyroidism. Amplification targeted the TCR beta CDR3 regions, with RNA transcripts as the source material. The workflow started with a first-round RT-PCR run with HTBI primers and then moved on to a second-round multiplex PCR. Each CDR3 protein is one row after TCRdb ran MiXCR on the multiplex PCR reads. The data show over a million distinct CDR3 sequences, with about two fifths seen just once and around 10% held by the top ten. Source material: peripheral blood or thyroid tissue (not recorded which). These receptors came from an adult man with Graves' hyperthyroidism.

CDR3 sequence: CASSTGLAVTDTQYF. CDR3 nucleotide sequence: TGTGCCAGCAGCACCGGACTAGCGGTCACAGATACGCAGTATTTT. The chain recombines TRBV7-3 with TRBJ2-3; 10 nucleotides line up with TRBD2. Per the germline V gene, CDR1 is SGHTA and CDR2 is FQGTGA. Losses at the gene ends were 5 bases for V and 2 bases for J; bases not matched to a gene: 4. The CDR3 totals 15 residues.

CDR3 loop: CASSPRPGQGVDPQYF. As DNA, the CDR3 is TGTGCCAGCAGCCCGCGGCCGGGACAGGGCGTTGATCCCCAGTATTTT. The chain combines TRBV7-2 with TRBJ1-5; 9 nucleotides match TRBD1. The J call may be wrong; the DNA end is better matched by TRBJ2-3. Germline lookup yields CDR1 SGHTA and CDR2 FQGNSA. This CDR3 is 16 amino acids long.

This clonotype was seen repeatedly, ten times or more. CDR3 loop: CASRGGESNQPQHF. Written as DNA, the CDR3 is TGTGCCAGCAGAGGGGGAGAGAGCAATCAGCCCCAGCATTTT. The chain employs TRBV12-3 or TRBV12-4 and TRBJ1-5, with a weak D call TRBD1 (6 bases). The CDR3 spans 14 residues. V lost 6 bases to trimming and J lost 1 base, with 10 bases between them.

This clonotype appeared many times. The rearrangement links TRBV11-2 to TRBJ1-2, with D uncertain. The ends were cut back, 0 bases at V and 4 bases at J, with 9 bases in the middle. The germline V gene encodes CDR1 SGHAT and CDR2 FQNNGV. This CDR3 has 14 residues. The CDR3 DNA reads as TGTGCCAGCAGCTTAGAGTTCAGAAGCTATGGCTACACCTTC. Encoded protein: CASSLEFRSYGYTF. Filled out from reference TRBV11-2 and TRBJ1-2, the complete variable domain reads EAGVAQSPRYKIIEKRQSVAFWCNPISGHATLYWYQQILGQGPKLLIQFQNNGVVDDSQLPKDRFSAERLKGVDSTLKIQPAKLEDSAVYLCASSLEFRSYGYTFGSGTRLTVV.

About this clonotype itself: This could be a read error, since a much larger clone is one nucleotide away. The chain joins TRBV14 to TRBJ2-5; 8 bases are shared with TRBD2. CDR3 size: 15 residues. Germline V gene data show CDR1 as SGHDN and CDR2 as FVKESK. The CDR3 region has the DNA TGTGCCGGCAGCCAAGAGGGACTAGTTCAAGAGACCCAGTACTTC. It encodes CAGSQEGLVQETQYF.

A remark on this clonotype: A read error may be the cause here, since a much bigger clone is one base away. This rearrangement joins TRBV7-9 to TRBJ2-2, with D possibly being TRBD1 or TRBD2 (5 bases each). The CDR3 has 14 residues. Germline V CDR1 and CDR2: SEHNR, FQNEAQ (reference sequence). DNA for the CDR3: TGTGCCAGCAGCTTAGGCAGGGTCCCCGGGGAGCCGTTTTTT. It specifies CASSLGRVPGEPFF.

The chain carries TRBV29-1 and TRBJ2-7, with 13 bases identical to TRBD2. The CDR3 is 14 amino acids. From germline, CDR1 is SQVTM and CDR2 ANQGSEA. The trim removed 7 bases at V and 6 bases at J, leaving 9 bases unmatched. The CDR3 DNA sequence: TGCAGCGCCCTAACTAGCGGGAGGGCCGGCGAGCAGTACTTC. This sequence encodes CSALTSGRAGEQYF.

The sample holds many counts of this clonotype. This sequence joins TRBV7-2 and TRBJ2-5; tentatively, D is TRBD1 (5 bases). Trimming cost V 3 bases and J 5 bases, with 13 bases left between them. The germline gives CDR1 SGHTA, CDR2 FQGNSA. The CDR3 spans 14 residues. The CDR3 is CASSLAGFTETQYF. CDR3 bases: TGTGCCAGCAGCTTGGCAGGGTTTACGGAGACCCAGTACTTC.

This clonotype was seen only a few times. The chain joins TRBV7-8 to TRBJ2-5, with D tentatively TRBD1 or TRBD2 (5 bases each). The CDR3 contains 11 residues. Germline CDR1 SGHVS, CDR2 FQNEAQ. Trimming pared 5 bases from V and 11 bases from J, leaving 12 bases between. The CDR3 DNA reads as TGTGCCAGCAGCCACGGGGACCGGCAGTACTTC. Translating it yields CASSHGDRQYF.

This clonotype was picked up a small number of times. A much bigger clone sits one base away, suggesting this may be a read error. The chain employs TRBV7-2 and TRBJ2-7; 9 bases are a match to TRBD2. The CDR3 covers 13 residues. Per the germline V gene, CDR1 is SGHTA and CDR2 is FQGNSA. J was trimmed by 12 bases and V by 5 bases; bases with no gene match: 11. The CDR3 region has the DNA TGTGCCAGCAGCCCCGTAGCGGGAGTTCTGCGGTACTTC. Protein sequence: CASSPVAGVLRYF.

In the case of this clonotype: At one of its ends the junction is not consistent with the germline gene, which may arise from a read error. This chain connects TRBV10-3 to TRBJ1-4; TRBD1 matches 8 bases. CDR1 is ENHRY, CDR2 SYGVKD, per germline. The CDR3 contains 16 residues. The chain's CDR3 is CASSYSETGDNEKLFF. The CDR3 DNA reads as TGTGCCAGCAGTTACTCCGAGACAGGGGATAATGAAAAACTGTTTTTT.

This clonotype is a singleton in its sample. One end of the junction does not line up with germline, which may come from a read error. The chain employs TRBV7-4 and TRBJ2-7; no clear D. The CDR3 has 13 residues. Germline V lookup: CDR1 SGHVT, CDR2 SQSDAQ. CDR3 DNA sequence: TGTGCCAGCAGCTTAGGCCTAAACTACGGGCAGTACTTC. As protein: CASSLGLNYGQYF.

This clonotype was found a few times. The chain links TRBV7-9 to TRBJ1-2; 7 bases are shared with TRBD1. Germline trimming cut 1 base from V and 4 bases from J; bases unmatched to any gene: 3. The CDR3 is made up of 14 amino acids. Per germline, CDR1 SEHNR and CDR2 FQNEAQ (reference sequence). For the CDR3, the DNA is TGTGCCAGCAGCTTAGAGGGGGCGGTCTATGGCTACACCTTC. This codes for CASSLEGAVYGYTF.

This clonotype was seen repeatedly, ten times or more. The chain uses TRBV29-1 and TRBJ2-7; tentatively, D is TRBD1 (5 bases). CDR3 length: 13 residues. The germline V and J ends were trimmed by 3 bases and 3 bases, with 12 bases remaining between them. Germline values: CDR1 SQVTM, CDR2 ANQGSEA. For the CDR3, the DNA is TGCAGCGTTGAGTCTGGGGCTGGCTACGAGCAGTACTTC. Protein: CSVESGAGYEQYF.

This clonotype appeared a few times. The V call is TRBV7-2, the J call TRBJ1-1, with D hard to call. V was clipped by 5 bases and J by 8 bases, with 12 bases between them. Germline V gene data show CDR1 as SGHTA and CDR2 as FQGNSA. This CDR3 has 12 amino acids. The CDR3 loop reads CASSHGEDEAFF. CDR3 DNA: TGTGCCAGCAGCCACGGGGAGGACGAAGCTTTCTTT.

This clonotype came up a few times. The V call is TRBV27, the J call TRBJ1-6; D call uncertain. The CDR3 covers 15 residues. Germline loops: CDR1 MNHEY, CDR2 SMNVEV (reference sequence). Trimming cost V 5 bases and J 0 bases, with 8 bases left between them. The DNA for the CDR3 is TGTGCCAGCAGTCCAACAAGCTCCTATAATTCACCCCTCCACTTT. This encodes CASSPTSSYNSPLHF.

The DNA for the CDR3 is TGTGCCACCATGTCGGGGACTGAAGCTTTCTTT. Translated, it gives CATMSGTEAFF. The chain carries TRBV19 and TRBJ1-1; D remains unclear. In germline, CDR1 is LNHDA, CDR2 SQIVND (reference sequence). The length of the CDR3 is 11 residues. Trimming cost V 10 bases and J 5 bases, with 11 bases left between them.

This clonotype was seen a few times. The gene calls are TRBV5-4 and TRBJ2-5; D perhaps matches TRBD1 (5 bases). V dropped 6 bases and J dropped 1 base, with 16 bases sitting between them. The V gene's germline CDR1 is SGHNT and CDR2 YYREEE (reference sequence). This CDR3 comprises 15 residues. CDR3 nucleotides: TGTGCCAGCACCCGGATTCCAGGGCCCCAAGAGACCCAGTACTTC. Translation: CASTRIPGPQETQYF.

The chain couples TRBV5-1 to TRBJ1-2; D is possibly TRBD1 (5 bases). V was shortened by 0 bases and J by 7 bases, with 13 bases between the two germline ends. Per the germline V gene, CDR1 is SGHRS and CDR2 is YFSETQ. The CDR3 loop spans 14 amino acids. CDR3 protein: CASSLVGEGGGYTF. CDR3 in DNA: TGCGCCAGCAGCTTGGTGGGGGAGGGTGGTGGCTACACCTTC.

This chain connects TRBV27 to TRBJ2-2; D is uncertain. In germline, CDR1 is MNHEY, CDR2 SMNVEV (reference sequence). CDR3 size: 15 residues. Trimming pared 0 bases from V and 0 bases from J, leaving 5 bases between. CDR3 sequence: CASSLSRTNTGELFF. CDR3 DNA sequence: TGTGCCAGCAGTTTATCCCGGACGAACACCGGGGAGCTGTTTTTT.